The clone carrying this TCR beta chain was seen a handful of times. Its antigen is currently unknown. These data are taken from a study of T-cell memory formation after mild COVID-19. Across the whole study: Largely, TCR clusters stayed within a single donor. Overall study results and limits: Day 15 to 85 contractors were CD4/CD8 balanced; later expanders leaned CD4+.

V lost 3 bases to trimming and J lost 3 bases, with 6 bases between them. The CDR3 totals 11 residues. The germline CDR1 and CDR2 sequences are SQVTM and ANQGSEA. The 5'RACE method, run with constant-segment primers, produced TCR alpha and TCR beta cDNA libraries (carrying sample barcodes and UMIs). TCRdb recomputed calls from the 5' RACE reads with MiXCR, one row per CDR3 protein. The sample carries roughly 620,000 distinct CDR3 sequences, about a sixth recorded once. The source material was PBMCs or a T cell subset sorted from them (not recorded which). This rearrangement joins TRBV29-1 to TRBJ2-7; D unclear. The sequence was collected from an adult woman who had mild COVID-19 (a few samples of this study predate the infection). Cell type and time point are not known. Here the CDR3 reads CSVDVGYEQYF. CDR3 coding DNA: TGCAGCGTTGACGTAGGCTACGAGCAGTACTTC.